In its sample, the clone carrying this TCR beta chain was seen a few times. Its target is not known. This sample is drawn from a study of beta chain features in type 1 diabetes. Overall study results and limits: TCRB CDR3 length was moderately but significantly reduced in all four CD4+ subsets of Type 1 diabetes patients.

The study reverse transcribed the entire isolated RNA, so it sequenced expressed TCRB transcripts. Sequencing used immunoSEQ multiplex PCR; TCRdb keeps in-frame clones, though not all of them. The repertoire consists of some 250,000 clones, with over 11% occurring once and the leading ten covering almost 0.02%. This CDR3 region has 15 residues. Germline-derived CDR1 and CDR2 are WSHSY and SAAADI. V lost 3 bases and J lost 0, with 9 bases in between. The V gene is TRBV10-2, the J gene TRBJ2-4, with TRBD1 as a possible D gene (5 bases). The sequence came from a man younger than 40 with type 1 diabetes. The sample consisted of naive CD4+ T cells from blood. Here the CDR3 reads CASSDRTTAKNIQYF. The CDR3 DNA reads as TGCGCCAGCAGTGACCGGACAACAGCCAAAAACATTCAGTACTTC.